This T cell receptor beta chain appears in the sequencing data of a study of blood T cell repertoires in COVID-19. Study-level background: Sites in the United States, Italy and Spain provided acute and convalescent COVID-19 samples. Sources were T cells, B-cell-depleted T cells, or PBMCs; the material itself was cDNA or gDNA.

Trimming cost V 8 bases and J 2 bases, with 7 bases left between them. CDR3 length equals 12 residues. Germline V gene lookup returns CDR1 LNHDA and CDR2 SQIVND (reference sequence). In the original workflow: By means of reference gene primer amplification, nucleated cell counts were estimated. Produced via immunoSEQ multiplex PCR; TCRdb's table is partial and in-frame only. V and J calls and clone size are those listed in that table; D and trimming were worked out from the DNA. The data contain 150,000 to 200,000 clones, roughly 86% of them seen just once; the ten biggest clones take up less than 3%.

The sequencing input was peripheral blood. V and J are TRBV19 and TRBJ1-5; D unclear. The TCR comes from a woman between 25 and 40 years old with active or convalescent COVID-19. The CDR3 region has the DNA TGTGCCAGTGAGCAGGGCAATCAGCCCCAGCATTTT. This translates into CASEQGNQPQHF. The complete variable domain, with remaining parts taken from reference TRBV19 and TRBJ1-5, reads DGGITQSPKYLFRKEGQNVTLSCEQNLNHDAMYWYRQDPGQGLRLIYYSQIVNDFQKGDIAEGYSVSREKKESFPLTVTSAQKNPTAFYLCASEQGNQPQHFGDGTRLSIL.